The next 4 T cell receptor beta chains were all read from a single sample in a study of blood T cells in healthy people across ages (dated by TCRdb to 2015 to 2017). The library was built by means of 5' RACE. TCRdb lists the instrument as Illumina HiSeq 2500. A second about 7 to 12 cycle PCR used a sample-barcoded 5' primer and a J-beta primer mix. TCRdb redid the processing of the public reads, applying fastp at Q25 and MiXCR, and retained in-frame beta chains. Rows are unified per CDR3 protein, each entry keeping the most common DNA and genes. This sample lists approximately 1,100,000 distinct CDR3 sequences; more than 35% were detected once. Of the sample, over 15% falls within the top ten clones. The sequencing input was blood. The receptor set was obtained from a woman in her sixties in good health.

The chain links TRBV25-1 to TRBJ2-1; TRBD1 or TRBD2 may be the D gene (5 bases each). CDR3 length equals 13 residues. V was cut by 2 bases and J by 10 bases, with 12 bases left in between. Per the germline V gene, CDR1 is MGHDK and CDR2 is SYGVNS. CDR3 in DNA: TGTGCCAGCAGTGAAATGGGGGAGCGAGAGCAGTTCTTC. It yields the protein CASSEMGEREQFF. Based on the CDR3 plus reference TRBV25-1 and TRBJ2-1, the full variable domain is EADIYQTPRYLVIGTGKKITLECSQTMGHDKMYWYQQDPGMELHLIHYSYGVNSTEKGDLSSESTVSRIRTEHFPLTLESARPSHTSQYLCASSEMGEREQFFGPGTRLTVL.

The chain joins TRBV10-3 to TRBJ2-5, with a tentative D call TRBD2 (5 bases). CDR3 length: 13 residues. Trimming left V 0 bases short and J 9 bases short, with 11 bases between. Per the germline V gene, CDR1 is ENHRY and CDR2 is SYGVKD. CDR3 in amino acids: CAISESRMEAQYF. The CDR3, as DNA: TGTGCCATCAGTGAGTCAAGGATGGAGGCCCAGTACTTC.

To note about this clonotype: A read error may explain this, as a much larger clone is one base away. This chain joins TRBV4-2 and TRBJ2-6; D remains unclear. From germline, CDR1 is LGHNA and CDR2 YNFKEQ. The CDR3 length is 16 residues. CDR3 in DNA: TGTGTCAGCAGCCAATACGTGGACTCTGGGGCCAACGTCCTGACTTTC. It yields the protein CVSSQYVDSGANVLTF.

The chain is built from TRBV7-6 and TRBJ2-3; D is perhaps TRBD1 (5 bases). CDR3 length: 14 amino acids. V gave up 3 bases and J gave up 2 bases, with 9 bases separating them. In germline, CDR1 is SGHVS, CDR2 FNYEAQ. The CDR3 DNA reads TGTGCCAGCAGCTTGACAGAGGACACAGATACGCAGTATTTT. Its translation is CASSLTEDTDTQYF.